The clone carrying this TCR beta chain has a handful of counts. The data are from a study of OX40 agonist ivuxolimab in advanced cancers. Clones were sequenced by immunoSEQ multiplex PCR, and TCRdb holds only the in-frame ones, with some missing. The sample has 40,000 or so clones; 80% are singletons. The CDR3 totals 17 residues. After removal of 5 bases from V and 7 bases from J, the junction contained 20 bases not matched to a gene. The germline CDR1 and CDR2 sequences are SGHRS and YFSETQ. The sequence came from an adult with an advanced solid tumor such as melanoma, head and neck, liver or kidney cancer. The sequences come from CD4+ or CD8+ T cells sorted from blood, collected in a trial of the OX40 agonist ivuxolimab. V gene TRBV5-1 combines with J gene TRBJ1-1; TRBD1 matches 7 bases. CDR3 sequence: CASSLQGLPHTKDEAFF. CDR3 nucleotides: TGCGCCAGCAGTTTACAGGGGCTCCCACATACCAAGGATGAAGCTTTCTTT.